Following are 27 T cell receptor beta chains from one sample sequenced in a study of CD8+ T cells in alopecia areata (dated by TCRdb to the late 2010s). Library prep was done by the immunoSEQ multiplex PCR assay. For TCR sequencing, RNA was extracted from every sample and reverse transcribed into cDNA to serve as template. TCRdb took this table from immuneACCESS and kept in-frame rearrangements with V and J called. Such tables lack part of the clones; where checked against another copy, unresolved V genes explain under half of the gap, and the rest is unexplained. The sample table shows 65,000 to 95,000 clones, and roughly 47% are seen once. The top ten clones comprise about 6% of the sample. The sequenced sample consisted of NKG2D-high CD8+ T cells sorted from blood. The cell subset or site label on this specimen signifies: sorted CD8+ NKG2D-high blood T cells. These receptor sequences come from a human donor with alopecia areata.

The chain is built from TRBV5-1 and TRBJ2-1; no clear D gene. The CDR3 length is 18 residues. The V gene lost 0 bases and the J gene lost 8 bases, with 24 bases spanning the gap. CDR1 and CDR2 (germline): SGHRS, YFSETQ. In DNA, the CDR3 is TGCGCCAGCAGCTTGGGGGTGGAAATCGTGAGCCGGAGCCATGAGCAGTTCTTC. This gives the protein CASSLGVEIVSRSHEQFF. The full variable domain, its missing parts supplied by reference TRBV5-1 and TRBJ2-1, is KAGVTQTPRYLIKTRGQQVTLSCSPISGHRSVSWYQQTPGQGLQFLFEYFSETQRNKGNFPGRFSGRQFSNSRSEMNVSTLELGDSALYLCASSLGVEIVSRSHEQFFGPGTRLTVL.

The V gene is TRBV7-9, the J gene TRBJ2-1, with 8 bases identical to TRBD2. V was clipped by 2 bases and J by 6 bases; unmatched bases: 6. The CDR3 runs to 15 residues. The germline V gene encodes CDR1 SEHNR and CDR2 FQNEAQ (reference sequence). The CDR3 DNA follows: TGTGCCAGCAGCTTATTCGGGGGGGCTGGCAATGAGCAGTTCTTC. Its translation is CASSLFGGAGNEQFF.

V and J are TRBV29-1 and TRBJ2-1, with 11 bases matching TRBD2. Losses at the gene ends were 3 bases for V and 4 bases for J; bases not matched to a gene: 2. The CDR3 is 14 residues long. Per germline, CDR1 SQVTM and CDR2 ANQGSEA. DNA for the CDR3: TGCAGCGTTGAGGGACTAGCGGTATACAATGAGCAGTTCTTC. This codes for CSVEGLAVYNEQFF.

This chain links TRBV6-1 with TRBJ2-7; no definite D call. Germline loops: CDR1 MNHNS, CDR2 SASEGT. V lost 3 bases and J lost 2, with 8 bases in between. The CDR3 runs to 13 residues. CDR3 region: CASSDEDPYEQYF. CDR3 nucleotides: TGTGCCAGCAGTGACGAGGACCCCTACGAGCAGTACTTC.

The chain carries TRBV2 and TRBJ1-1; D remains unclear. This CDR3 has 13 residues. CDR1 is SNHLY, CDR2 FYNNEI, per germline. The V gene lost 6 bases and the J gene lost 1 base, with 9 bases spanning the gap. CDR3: CASSQVRNTEAFF. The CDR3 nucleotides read TGTGCCAGCAGCCAGGTCAGGAACACTGAAGCTTTCTTT.

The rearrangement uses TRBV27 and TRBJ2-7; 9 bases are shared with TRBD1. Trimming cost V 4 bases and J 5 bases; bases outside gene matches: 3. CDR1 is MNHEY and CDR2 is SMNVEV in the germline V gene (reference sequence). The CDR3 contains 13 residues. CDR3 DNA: TGTGCCAGCAGTTCGGGACAGGGCGACGAGCAGTACTTC. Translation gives CASSSGQGDEQYF.

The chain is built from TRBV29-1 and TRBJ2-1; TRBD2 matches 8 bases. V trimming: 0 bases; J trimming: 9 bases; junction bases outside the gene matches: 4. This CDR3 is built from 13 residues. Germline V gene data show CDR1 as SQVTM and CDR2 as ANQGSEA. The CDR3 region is CSVEEFAGGEQFF. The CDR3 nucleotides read TGCAGCGTTGAAGAATTTGCGGGAGGTGAGCAGTTCTTC.

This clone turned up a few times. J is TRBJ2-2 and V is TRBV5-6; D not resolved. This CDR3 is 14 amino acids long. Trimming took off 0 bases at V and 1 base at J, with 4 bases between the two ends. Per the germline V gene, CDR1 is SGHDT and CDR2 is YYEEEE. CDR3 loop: CASSLDGNTGELFF. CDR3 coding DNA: TGTGCCAGCAGCTTGGACGGGAACACCGGGGAGCTGTTTTTT. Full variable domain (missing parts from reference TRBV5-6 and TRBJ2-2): DAGVTQSPTHLIKTRGQQVTLRCSPKSGHDTVSWYQQALGQGPQFIFQYYEEEERQRGNFPDRFSGHQFPNYSSELNVNALLLGDSALYLCASSLDGNTGELFFGEGSRLTVL.

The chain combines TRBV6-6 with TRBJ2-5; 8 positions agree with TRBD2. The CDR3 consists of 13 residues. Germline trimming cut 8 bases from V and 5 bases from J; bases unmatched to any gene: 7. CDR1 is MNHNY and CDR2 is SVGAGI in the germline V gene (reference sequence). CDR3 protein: CASSGGAIETQYF. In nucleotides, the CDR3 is TGTGCCAGCTCCGGGGGGGCCATTGAGACCCAGTACTTC.

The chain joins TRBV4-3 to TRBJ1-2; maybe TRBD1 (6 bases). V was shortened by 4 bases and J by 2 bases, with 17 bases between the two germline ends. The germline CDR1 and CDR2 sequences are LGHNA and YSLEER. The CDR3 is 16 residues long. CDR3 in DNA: TGCGCCAGCAGCCCCGGGACACTCGGGGGGAACTATGGCTACACCTTC. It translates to CASSPGTLGGNYGYTF.

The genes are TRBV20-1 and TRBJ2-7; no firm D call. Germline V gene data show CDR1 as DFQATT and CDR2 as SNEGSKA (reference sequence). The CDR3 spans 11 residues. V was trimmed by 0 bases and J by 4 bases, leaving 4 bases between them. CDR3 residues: CSAREGYEQYF. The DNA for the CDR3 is TGCAGTGCTAGAGAAGGGTACGAGCAGTACTTC.

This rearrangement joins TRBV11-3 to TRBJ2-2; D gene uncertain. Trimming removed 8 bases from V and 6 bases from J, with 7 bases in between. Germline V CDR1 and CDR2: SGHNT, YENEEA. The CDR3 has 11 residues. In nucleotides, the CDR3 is TGTGCCAGCTATTCGCCCGGGGAGCTGTTTTTT. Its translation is CASYSPGELFF. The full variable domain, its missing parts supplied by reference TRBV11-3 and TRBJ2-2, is EAGVVQSPRYKIIEKKQPVAFWCNPISGHNTLYWYLQNLGQGPELLIRYENEEAVDDSQLPKDRFSAERLKGVDSTLKIQPAELGDSAVYLCASYSPGELFFGEGSRLTVL.

CDR3: CASSWARPSGDTQYF. CDR3 sequence (DNA): TGTGCCAGCAGTTGGGCGAGACCCTCGGGAGATACGCAGTATTTT. This chain links TRBV6-6 with TRBJ2-3; unclear D gene. The CDR3 is 15 amino acids. CDR1 is MNHNY and CDR2 is SVGAGI in the germline V gene (reference sequence). V was clipped by 4 bases and J by 5 bases, with 16 bases between them.

CDR3 DNA: TGCGCCAGCAGCCCAGACGGAGTATACGAGCAGTACTTC. It encodes CASSPDGVYEQYF. The rearrangement joins TRBV4-1 to TRBJ2-7; D gene uncertain. The germline V gene encodes CDR1 MGHRA and CDR2 YSYEKL. This CDR3 has 13 amino acids. The V end was cut by 4 bases, the J end by 4 bases, with 11 bases between.

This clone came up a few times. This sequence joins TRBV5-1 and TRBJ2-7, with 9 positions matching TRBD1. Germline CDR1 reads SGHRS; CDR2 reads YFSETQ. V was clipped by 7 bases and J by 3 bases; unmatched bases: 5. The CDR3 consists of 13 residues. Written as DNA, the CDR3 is TGCGCCAGCCGGGACAGGGACGGCTACGAGCAGTACTTC. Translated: CASRDRDGYEQYF. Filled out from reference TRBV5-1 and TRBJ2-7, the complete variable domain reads KAGVTQTPRYLIKTRGQQVTLSCSPISGHRSVSWYQQTPGQGLQFLFEYFSETQRNKGNFPGRFSGRQFSNSRSEMNVSTLELGDSALYLCASRDRDGYEQYFGPGTRLTVT.

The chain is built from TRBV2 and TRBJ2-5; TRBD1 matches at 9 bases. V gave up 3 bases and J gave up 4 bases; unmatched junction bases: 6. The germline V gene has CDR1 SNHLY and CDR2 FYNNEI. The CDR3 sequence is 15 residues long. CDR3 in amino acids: CASSDRKDRGETQYF. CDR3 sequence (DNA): TGTGCCAGCAGTGACCGCAAGGACAGGGGAGAGACCCAGTACTTC.

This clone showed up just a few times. The DNA for the CDR3 is TGCAGCGTTGAAGATGAAGAAGACCACTCCTACGAGCAGTACTTC. Translation: CSVEDEEDHSYEQYF. The chain links TRBV29-1 to TRBJ2-7; D call uncertain. Germline values: CDR1 SQVTM, CDR2 ANQGSEA. Trimming shortened V by 0 bases and J by 0 bases, and 12 bases separated the two germline ends. The CDR3 has 15 residues.

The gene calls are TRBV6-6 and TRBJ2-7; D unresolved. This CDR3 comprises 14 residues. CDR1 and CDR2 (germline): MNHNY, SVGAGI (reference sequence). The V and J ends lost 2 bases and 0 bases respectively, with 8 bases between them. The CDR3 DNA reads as TGTGCCAGCAGTTACGAGCCTAGCTCCTACGAGCAGTACTTC. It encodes CASSYEPSSYEQYF.

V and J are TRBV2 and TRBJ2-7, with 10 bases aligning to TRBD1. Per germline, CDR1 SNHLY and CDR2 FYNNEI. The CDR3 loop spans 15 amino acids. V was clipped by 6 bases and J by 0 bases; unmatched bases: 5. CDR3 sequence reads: CASSVGQGFSYEQYF. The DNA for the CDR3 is TGTGCCAGCAGCGTGGGACAGGGGTTCTCCTACGAGCAGTACTTC.

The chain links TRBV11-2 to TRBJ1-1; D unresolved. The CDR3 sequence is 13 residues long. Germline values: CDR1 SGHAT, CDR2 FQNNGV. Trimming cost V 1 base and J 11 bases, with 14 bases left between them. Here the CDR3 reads CASSLGSGLEAFF. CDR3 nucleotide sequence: TGTGCCAGCAGCTTAGGGTCGGGTTTGGAGGCTTTCTTT.

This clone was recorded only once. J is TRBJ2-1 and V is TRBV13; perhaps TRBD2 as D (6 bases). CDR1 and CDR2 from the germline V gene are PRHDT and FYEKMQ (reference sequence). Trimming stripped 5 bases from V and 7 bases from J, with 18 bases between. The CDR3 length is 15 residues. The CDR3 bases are TGTGCCAGCAGCCTGGGAGAGCGGACTACTAATGAGCAGTTCTTC. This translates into CASSLGERTTNEQFF.

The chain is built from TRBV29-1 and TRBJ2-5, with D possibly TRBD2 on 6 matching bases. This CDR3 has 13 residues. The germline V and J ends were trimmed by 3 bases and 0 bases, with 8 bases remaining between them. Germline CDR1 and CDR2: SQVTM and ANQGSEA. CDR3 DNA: TGCAGCGTTGAGGGGGACTACCAAGAGACCCAGTACTTC. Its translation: CSVEGDYQETQYF.

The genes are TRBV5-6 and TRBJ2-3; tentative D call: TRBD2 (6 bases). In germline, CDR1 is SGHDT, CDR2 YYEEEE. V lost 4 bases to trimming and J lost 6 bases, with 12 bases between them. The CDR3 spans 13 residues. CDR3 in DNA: TGTGCCAGCAGCCCTAGCGTAATGGATACGCAGTATTTT. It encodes CASSPSVMDTQYF.

The CDR3 loop reads CASSLSEGTEAFF. The CDR3 region has the DNA TGTGCCAGCAGTCTCTCCGAAGGGACTGAAGCTTTCTTT. This chain joins TRBV28 and TRBJ1-1; D gene unclear. V lost 5 bases and J lost 5, with 12 bases in between. Per the germline V gene, CDR1 is MDHEN and CDR2 is SYDVKM. The CDR3 is 13 amino acids.

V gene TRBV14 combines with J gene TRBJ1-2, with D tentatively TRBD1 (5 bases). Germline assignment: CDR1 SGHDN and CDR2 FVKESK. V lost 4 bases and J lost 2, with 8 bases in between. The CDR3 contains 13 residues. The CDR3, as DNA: TGTGCCAGCAGCCTGACAGAGAACTATGGCTACACCTTC. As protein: CASSLTENYGYTF.

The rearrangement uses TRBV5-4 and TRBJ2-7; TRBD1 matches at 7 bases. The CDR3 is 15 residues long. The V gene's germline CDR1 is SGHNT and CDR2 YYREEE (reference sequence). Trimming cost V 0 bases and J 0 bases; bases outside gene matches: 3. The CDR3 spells CASSLETGNSYEQYF. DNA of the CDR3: TGTGCCAGCAGCTTGGAGACAGGGAACTCCTACGAGCAGTACTTC. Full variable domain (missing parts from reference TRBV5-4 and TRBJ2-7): ETGVTQSPTHLIKTRGQQVTLRCSSQSGHNTVSWYQQALGQGPQFIFQYYREEENGRGNFPPRFSGLQFPNYSSELNVNALELDDSALYLCASSLETGNSYEQYFGPGTRLTVT.

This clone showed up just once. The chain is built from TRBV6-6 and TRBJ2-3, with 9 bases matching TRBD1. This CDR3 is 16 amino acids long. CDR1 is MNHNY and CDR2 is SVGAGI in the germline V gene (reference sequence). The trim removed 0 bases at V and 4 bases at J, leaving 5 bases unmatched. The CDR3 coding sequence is TGTGCCAGCAGTTACTCGGGGGGACAGGGCGCAGATACGCAGTATTTT. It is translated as CASSYSGGQGADTQYF.